Following are 5 T cell receptor beta chains from one sample sequenced in a study of vaccination and CD4 T cells after COVID-19. The assay that was used to sequence DNA from cultured CD4+ T cells was the Oncomine TCR Beta short-read assay. TCRdb passed the PCR reads through MiXCR, listing each CDR3 protein once. The sample holds roughly 14,000 distinct CDR3 sequences; 50% are singletons and the top ten take roughly a quarter. These receptors are not linked to any known antigen. Indicated treatment: approximately nine-day PBMC culture with coronavirus spike peptide pools or control peptides (ViraFEST assay). This specimen consisted of cultured CD4+ T cells from blood, obtained after SARS-CoV-2 vaccination. These TCRs come from a human donor with COVID-19.

V is TRBV7-6 and J is TRBJ1-6, with D hard to call. The CDR3 loop spans 17 amino acids. With 1 base removed from V and 0 bases from J, the gap between germline ends came to 10 bases. The germline V gene has CDR1 SGHVS and CDR2 FNYEAQ. The CDR3 nucleotides read TGTGCCAGCAGCTTAGAACAGTCATACTCCTATAATTCACCCCTCCACTTT. As protein: CASSLEQSYSYNSPLHF.

The chain recombines TRBV7-2 with TRBJ1-1, with TRBD1 identical over 8 bases. Germline-derived CDR1 and CDR2 are SGHTA and FQGNSA. The CDR3 extends over 16 amino acids. The V and J ends lost 1 base and 0 bases, in that order; junction bases with no gene match: 4. The CDR3: CASSLEGRGLNTEAFF. The CDR3 bases are TGTGCCAGCAGCTTAGAGGGCAGGGGGCTGAACACTGAAGCTTTCTTT.

The chain couples TRBV5-1 to TRBJ2-3, with TRBD1 identical over 7 bases. From germline, CDR1 is SGHRS and CDR2 YFSETQ. This CDR3 comprises 16 residues. J was trimmed by 0 bases and V by 7 bases; bases with no gene match: 11. CDR3 in DNA: TGCGCCAGCGCAAGGACCGGGACAGCAAGCACAGATACGCAGTATTTT. Protein sequence: CASARTGTASTDTQYF.

A few counts support this clonotype. The V gene is TRBV7-2, the J gene TRBJ2-2, with D perhaps matching TRBD1 (6 bases). This CDR3 has 15 amino acids. Germline V gene lookup returns CDR1 SGHTA and CDR2 FQGNSA. V lost 1 base and J lost 7, with 13 bases in between. CDR3 in amino acids: CASSLVGGQIGELFF. The CDR3 region has the DNA TGTGCCAGCAGCTTAGTGGGCGGACAGATCGGGGAGCTGTTTTTT.

The V and J genes are TRBV10-3 and TRBJ2-1; a possible D gene is TRBD1 (5 bases). V lost 2 bases and J lost 3, with 8 bases in between. From germline, CDR1 is ENHRY and CDR2 SYGVKD. The length of the CDR3 is 14 residues. The CDR3 sequence: CAISELTVYNEQFF. The CDR3 DNA reads TGTGCCATCAGTGAGCTGACAGTCTACAATGAGCAGTTCTTC.